This entry features one T cell receptor beta chain sequence. Its antigen is unknown. The protocol was immunoSEQ multiplex PCR, while the TCRdb copy is restricted to in-frame clones and leaves out a portion. This sample carries 60,000 to 80,000 clones, roughly 78% of them seen once, and the ten largest clones take 11%. This sample is drawn from a study of OX40 agonist ivuxolimab in advanced cancers. Between the trimmed V and J ends, which lost 2 bases and 1 base, there was a span of 5 bases. The CDR3 is 14 amino acids. Germline lookup yields CDR1 KGHSH and CDR2 LQKENI. Study-wide findings and caveats: On average, CD8+ T cells had more expanded clones than CD4+. Patients with a partial response at 0.1-3.0 mg/kg had among the lowest clonal expansion.

The TCR originated in an adult with an advanced solid tumor such as melanoma, head and neck, liver or kidney cancer. Sequenced here: CD4+ or CD8+ T cells sorted from blood, sampled in a trial of the OX40 agonist ivuxolimab. This rearrangement joins TRBV18 to TRBJ2-2; no firm D call. CDR3 nucleotides: TGTGCCAGCTCACCAGATATGAACACCGGGGAGCTGTTTTTT. Protein product: CASSPDMNTGELFF.